What follows describes a single T cell receptor beta chain. This entry belongs to a study of blood T cell repertoires in COVID-19. Only in-frame clones appear in the TCRdb table, and some are missing; sequencing was by immunoSEQ multiplex PCR. The sample carries around 160,000 clones, roughly 84% recorded once. The sample taken for sequencing was PBMCs or T cells enriched from blood (not recorded which). This TCR was recovered from a woman aged 45-59 years who had been exposed to COVID-19.

The CDR3, as DNA: TGTGCCAGCAGCTTACAGGGAAGTAATGAAAAACTGTTTTTT. It encodes CASSLQGSNEKLFF. V gene TRBV25-1 combines with J gene TRBJ1-4; weak D call: TRBD1 (6 bases). The CDR3 spans 14 residues. Per the germline V gene, CDR1 is MGHDK and CDR2 is SYGVNS. With 6 bases removed from V and 4 bases from J, the gap between germline ends came to 12 bases.